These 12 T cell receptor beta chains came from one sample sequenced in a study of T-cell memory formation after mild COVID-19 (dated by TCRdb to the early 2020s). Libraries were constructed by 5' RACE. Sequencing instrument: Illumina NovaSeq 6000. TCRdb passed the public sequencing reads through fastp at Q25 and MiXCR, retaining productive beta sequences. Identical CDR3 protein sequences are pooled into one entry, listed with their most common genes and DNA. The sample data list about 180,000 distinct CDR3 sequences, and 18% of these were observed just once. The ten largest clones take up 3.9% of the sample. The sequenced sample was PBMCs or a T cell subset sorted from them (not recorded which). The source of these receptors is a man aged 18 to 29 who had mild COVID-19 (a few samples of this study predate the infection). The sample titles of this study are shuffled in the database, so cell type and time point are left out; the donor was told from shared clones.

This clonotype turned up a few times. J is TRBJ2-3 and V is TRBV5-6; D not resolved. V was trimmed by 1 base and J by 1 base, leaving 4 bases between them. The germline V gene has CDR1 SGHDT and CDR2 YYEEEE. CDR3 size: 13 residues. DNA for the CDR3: TGTGCCAGCAGCTTGATGGGCACAGATACGCAGTATTTT. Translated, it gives CASSLMGTDTQYF. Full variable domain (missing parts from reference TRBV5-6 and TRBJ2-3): DAGVTQSPTHLIKTRGQQVTLRCSPKSGHDTVSWYQQALGQGPQFIFQYYEEEERQRGNFPDRFSGHQFPNYSSELNVNALLLGDSALYLCASSLMGTDTQYFGPGTRLTVL.

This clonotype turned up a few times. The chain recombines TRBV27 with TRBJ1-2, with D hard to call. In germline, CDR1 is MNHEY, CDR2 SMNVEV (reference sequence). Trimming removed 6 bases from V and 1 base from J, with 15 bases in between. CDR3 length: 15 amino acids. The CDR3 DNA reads TGTGCCAGCAGCCCCCGGGCAGTCAATAACTATGGCTACACCTTC. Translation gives CASSPRAVNNYGYTF.

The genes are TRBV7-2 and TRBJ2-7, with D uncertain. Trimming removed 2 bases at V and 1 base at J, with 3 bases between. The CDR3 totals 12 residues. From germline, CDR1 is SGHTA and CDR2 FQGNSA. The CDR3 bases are TGTGCCAGCAGCTTAACATCCTACGAGCAGTACTTC. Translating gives CASSLTSYEQYF.

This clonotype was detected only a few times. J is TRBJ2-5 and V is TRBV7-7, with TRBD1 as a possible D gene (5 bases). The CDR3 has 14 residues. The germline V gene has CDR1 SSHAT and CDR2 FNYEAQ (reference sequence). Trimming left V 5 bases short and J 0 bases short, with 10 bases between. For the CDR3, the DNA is TGTGCCAGCAGCCCCGACAGTAACCAAGAGACCCAGTACTTC. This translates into CASSPDSNQETQYF. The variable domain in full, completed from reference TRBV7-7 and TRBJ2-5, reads GAGVSQSPRYKVTKRGQDVTLRCDPISSHATLYWYQQALGQGPEFLTYFNYEAQPDKSGLPSDRFSAERPEGSISTLTIQRTEQRDSAMYRCASSPDSNQETQYFGPGTRLLVL.

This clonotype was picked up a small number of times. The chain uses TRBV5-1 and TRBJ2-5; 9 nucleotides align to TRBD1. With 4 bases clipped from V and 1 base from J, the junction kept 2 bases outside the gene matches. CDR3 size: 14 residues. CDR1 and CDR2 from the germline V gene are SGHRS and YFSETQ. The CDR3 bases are TGCGCCAGCAGCGGGGGACAGGGCCAAGAGACCCAGTACTTC. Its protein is CASSGGQGQETQYF.

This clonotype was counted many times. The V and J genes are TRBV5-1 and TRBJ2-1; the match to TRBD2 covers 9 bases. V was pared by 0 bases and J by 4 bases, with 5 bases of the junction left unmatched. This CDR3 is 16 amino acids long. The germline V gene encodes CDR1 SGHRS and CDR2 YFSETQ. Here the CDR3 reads CASSLEGTSLYNEQFF. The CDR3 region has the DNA TGCGCCAGCAGCTTGGAGGGGACTAGCTTATACAATGAGCAGTTCTTC.

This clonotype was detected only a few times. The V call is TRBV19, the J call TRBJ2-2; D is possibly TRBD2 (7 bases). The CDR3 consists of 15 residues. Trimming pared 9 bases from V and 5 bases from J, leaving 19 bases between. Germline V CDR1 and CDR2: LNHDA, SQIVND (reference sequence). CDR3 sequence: CASTGGHLRTGELFF. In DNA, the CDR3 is TGTGCCAGCACGGGGGGACACCTTAGGACCGGGGAGCTGTTTTTT.

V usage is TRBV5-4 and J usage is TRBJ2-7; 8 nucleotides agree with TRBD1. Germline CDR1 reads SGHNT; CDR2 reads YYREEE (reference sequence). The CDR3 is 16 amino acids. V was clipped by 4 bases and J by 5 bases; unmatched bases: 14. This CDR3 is CASSPGTGSYGDEQYF. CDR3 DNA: TGTGCCAGCAGCCCCGGGACAGGAAGCTACGGGGACGAGCAGTACTTC.

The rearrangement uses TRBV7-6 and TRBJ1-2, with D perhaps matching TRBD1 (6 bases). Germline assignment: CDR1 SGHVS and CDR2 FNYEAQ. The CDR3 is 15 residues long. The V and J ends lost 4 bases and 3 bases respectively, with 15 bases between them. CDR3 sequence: CASSWSQGSDYGYTF. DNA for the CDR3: TGTGCCAGCAGCTGGAGTCAGGGGAGTGACTATGGCTACACCTTC. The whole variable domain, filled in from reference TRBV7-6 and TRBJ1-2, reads GAGVSQSPRYKVTKRGQDVALRCDPISGHVSLYWYRQALGQGPEFLTYFNYEAQQDKSGLPNDRFSAERPEGSISTLTIQRTEQRDSAMYRCASSWSQGSDYGYTFGSGTRLTVV.

CDR3 amino acids: CASSYLQGGRNIQYF. DNA of the CDR3: TGCGCCAGCAGCTACCTTCAGGGGGGCAGAAACATTCAGTACTTC. V and J are TRBV5-1 and TRBJ2-4, with a possible D match to TRBD1 (7 bases). Trimming shortened V by 3 bases and J by 6 bases, and 16 bases separated the two germline ends. Germline V CDR1 and CDR2: SGHRS, YFSETQ. The CDR3 length is 15 residues.

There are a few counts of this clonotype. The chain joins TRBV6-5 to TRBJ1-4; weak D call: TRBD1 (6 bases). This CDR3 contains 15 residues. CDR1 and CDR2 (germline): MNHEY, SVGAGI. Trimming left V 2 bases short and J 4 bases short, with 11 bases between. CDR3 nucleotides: TGTGCCAGCAGTTACCAACAGGGTGGTAATGAAAAACTGTTTTTT. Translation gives CASSYQQGGNEKLFF.

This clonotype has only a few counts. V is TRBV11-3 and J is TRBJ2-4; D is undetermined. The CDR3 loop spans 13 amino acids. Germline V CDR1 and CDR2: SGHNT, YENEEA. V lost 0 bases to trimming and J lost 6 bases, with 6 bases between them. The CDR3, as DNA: TGTGCCAGCAGCTTAGATTACGGAAACATTCAGTACTTC. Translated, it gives CASSLDYGNIQYF.